A single sample gave rise to the 21 T cell receptor beta chains below, sequenced in a study of blood T cells in healthy people across ages. A second PCR of about 7 to 11 cycles used a sample-barcoded 5' primer and a J-beta primer mix. TCRdb itself ran the 5' RACE reads through MiXCR, one entry per CDR3 protein. Of around 1,700,000 distinct CDR3 sequences in the sample, roughly 27% are singletons; the top ten hold less than 9.5%. Material for sequencing was blood. The receptors come from a woman aged 25 to 39 in good health.

This clonotype was observed many times. The chain recombines TRBV15 with TRBJ2-3; tentative D call: TRBD2 (5 bases). The V gene's germline CDR1 is LNHNV and CDR2 YYDKDF (reference sequence). The CDR3 consists of 15 residues. With 5 bases removed from V and 6 bases from J, the gap between germline ends came to 18 bases. In DNA, the CDR3 is TGTGCCACCAGCCTTACGCAAGCGGTTGGGGATACGCAGTATTTT. Translated, it gives CATSLTQAVGDTQYF.

This clonotype was observed a handful of times. The CDR3 here is CASSLSGSTQYF. For the CDR3, the DNA is TGTGCCAGCAGCTTGAGTGGGAGCACGCAGTATTTT. The rearrangement links TRBV11-2 to TRBJ2-3, with D possibly TRBD2 on 5 matching bases. This CDR3 is 12 amino acids long. Germline CDR1 SGHAT, CDR2 FQNNGV. V was pared by 3 bases and J by 9 bases, with 10 bases between.

In regard to this clonotype: A much larger clone sits a single nucleotide away, making a read error possible. CDR3 sequence reads: CASSDGQGRETQFF. The DNA of the CDR3 is TGCGCCAGCAGTGATGGGCAGGGACGAGAGACCCAGTTCTTC. The chain carries TRBV10-1 and TRBJ2-5; D may match TRBD1 or TRBD2 (5 bases each). The J call may be in error: the DNA end matches TRBJ2-1 better. This CDR3 is 14 amino acids long. The germline CDR1 and CDR2 sequences are WNHNN and SYGVQD (reference sequence).

The chain recombines TRBV5-1 with TRBJ2-2; no firm D call. Germline V CDR1 and CDR2: SGHRS, YFSETQ. Trimming took 7 bases from V and 3 from J, leaving 7 bases between them. The CDR3 is 12 amino acids. The CDR3 region has the DNA TGCGCCAGCCCCTCCGACACCGGGGAGCTGTTTTTT. Encoded protein: CASPSDTGELFF.

The chain recombines TRBV10-2 with TRBJ1-2, with D perhaps matching TRBD1 (6 bases). This CDR3 contains 13 residues. Germline CDR1 is WSHSY and CDR2 is SAAADI. Trimming took off 9 bases at V and 5 bases at J, with 16 bases between the two ends. The CDR3: CASRGGRAYGYTF. The CDR3 DNA follows: TGCGCCAGTCGGGGGGGGCGGGCGTATGGCTACACCTTC.

The CDR3 region is CSVSAGSGGTDTQYF. The CDR3 coding sequence is TGCAGCGTTTCCGCTGGTAGCGGGGGAACAGATACGCAGTATTTT. The chain employs TRBV29-1 and TRBJ2-3, with 9 positions matching TRBD2. V lost 5 bases and J lost 3; bases outside the gene matches: 9. CDR1 and CDR2 (germline): SQVTM, ANQGSEA. There are 15 residues in the CDR3.

This clonotype was observed a handful of times. J is TRBJ2-3 and V is TRBV3-1; the D gene is possibly TRBD1 (6 bases). The CDR3 loop spans 17 amino acids. Germline CDR1 is LGHDT and CDR2 is YNNKEL (reference sequence). Deletions cut 0 bases from V and 2 bases from J, with 15 bases between. The DNA of the CDR3 is TGTGCCAGCAGCCAAGATCCAGGGGCTGGGAACACAGATACGCAGTATTTT. Translating gives CASSQDPGAGNTDTQYF.

This clonotype was counted ten times or more. CDR3 sequence: CASSAASGSSYEQYF. Written as DNA, the CDR3 is TGTGCCAGCAGCGCCGCCAGCGGCAGCTCCTACGAGCAGTACTTC. The gene calls are TRBV9 and TRBJ2-7; tentatively, D is TRBD2 (5 bases). The CDR3 consists of 15 residues. Trimming pared 3 bases from V and 0 bases from J, leaving 13 bases between. CDR1 and CDR2 (germline): SGDLS, YYNGEE.

The CDR3, as DNA: TGTGCCAGCCATCCCCTGCGTGAATCCACTGAAGCTTTCTTT. This codes for CASHPLRESTEAFF. The V gene is TRBV6-1, the J gene TRBJ1-1; D unresolved. Trimming stripped 8 bases from V and 4 bases from J, with 17 bases between. The CDR3 runs 14 residues. Germline values: CDR1 MNHNS, CDR2 SASEGT.

This chain uses TRBV25-1 with TRBJ1-2; D uncertain. The CDR3 is 14 amino acids. Germline V gene sequence: CDR1 MGHDK, CDR2 SYGVNS. Trimming left V 2 bases short and J 5 bases short, with 12 bases between. DNA for the CDR3: TGTGCCAGCAGTGAAAAGGACGGTGTATATGGCTACACCTTC. As protein: CASSEKDGVYGYTF.

This chain uses TRBV14 with TRBJ1-6; no clear D. Germline values: CDR1 SGHDN, CDR2 FVKESK. The V and J ends lost 8 bases and 1 base respectively, with 6 bases between them. CDR3 size: 13 residues. This chain's CDR3 is CASAGSYNSPLHF. CDR3 nucleotide sequence: TGTGCCAGCGCGGGATCCTATAATTCACCCCTCCACTTT.

To note about this clonotype: A clone one base away is much larger, so this may be a read error. V usage is TRBV4-1 and J usage is TRBJ2-5; 10 bases align to TRBD1. The CDR3 spans 14 residues. Germline CDR1 is MGHRA and CDR2 is YSYEKL. V dropped 4 bases and J dropped 9; count of bases not matched to a gene: 8. CDR3 nucleotide sequence: TGCGCCAGCAGCCCCACCGGACAGGGGGAGGCCCAGTACTTC. It codes for CASSPTGQGEAQYF.

This clonotype was observed at least ten times. The chain joins TRBV20-1 to TRBJ2-6; D is possibly TRBD1 or TRBD2 (5 bases each). The ends were cut back, 3 bases at V and 4 bases at J, with 22 bases in the middle. The CDR3 is 18 residues long. Germline values: CDR1 DFQATT, CDR2 SNEGSKA (reference sequence). The CDR3 spells CSASSFRRRGEGANVLTF. The CDR3, as DNA: TGCAGTGCTAGTTCTTTTAGGCGACGGGGCGAGGGGGCCAACGTCCTGACTTTC.

This clonotype was recorded a few times. V gene TRBV9 combines with J gene TRBJ2-7; D is uncertain. CDR1 and CDR2 from the germline V gene are SGDLS and YYNGEE. V lost 0 bases, J lost 2 bases, and 9 bases lay in between. CDR3 size: 14 residues. The CDR3 DNA is TGTGCCAGCAGCGTAGGACTTTCCACCTACGAGCAGTACTTC. Its translation is CASSVGLSTYEQYF.

This clonotype was counted between two and nine times. The rearrangement links TRBV7-2 to TRBJ2-7; possible D gene TRBD2, 6 bases. V shed 1 base and J shed 6 bases, with 16 bases lying between them. The CDR3 covers 15 residues. CDR1 is SGHTA and CDR2 is FQGNSA in the germline V gene. The CDR3 protein is CASSLEGAMGGEQYF. The CDR3 DNA is TGTGCCAGCAGCTTAGAGGGCGCAATGGGAGGCGAGCAGTACTTC. Supplemented by reference TRBV7-2 and TRBJ2-7, the full variable domain reads GAGVSQSPSNKVTEKGKDVELRCDPISGHTALYWYRQSLGQGLEFLIYFQGNSAPDKSGLPSDRFSAERTGGSVSTLTIQRTQQEDSAVYLCASSLEGAMGGEQYFGPGTRLTVT.

In the case of this clonotype: One junction end does not reproduce the germline sequence, and a read error may be involved. The gene calls are TRBV30 and TRBJ1-3; D call uncertain. The CDR3 totals 14 residues. The germline V gene encodes CDR1 GTSNPN and CDR2 SVGIG (reference sequence). CDR3 nucleotide sequence: TGTGCCTGGAGTATCCCGGGCCTCGGGAACACCGTATATTTT. Protein product: CAWSIPGLGNTVYF.

The chain carries TRBV5-1 and TRBJ2-1; the match to TRBD2 covers 16 bases. The CDR3 has 17 residues. J lost 2 bases, V lost 4 bases, and 3 bases had no gene match. Germline CDR1 reads SGHRS; CDR2 reads YFSETQ. The CDR3 loop is CASSTGTSGRAYNEQFF. The CDR3 coding sequence is TGCGCCAGCAGCACAGGGACTAGCGGGAGGGCCTACAATGAGCAGTTCTTC.

This clonotype was seen a handful of times. This sequence joins TRBV2 and TRBJ2-5; a weak D match, TRBD2 (6 bases). The germline gives CDR1 SNHLY, CDR2 FYNNEI. This CDR3 contains 16 residues. The germline V and J ends were trimmed by 4 bases and 4 bases, with 19 bases remaining between them. CDR3 in amino acids: CASSGEVHRVVETQYF. For the CDR3, the DNA is TGTGCCAGCAGTGGGGAGGTACACCGAGTTGTAGAGACCCAGTACTTC.

Notes on this clonotype: Its ends do not fully match the called genes, so a read error is possible. Here the CDR3 DNA reads TGTGCCAGCAGTTTTACATCTTCACAGCAAGAGACCCGGTACTTC. Translated, it gives CASSFTSSQQETRYF. The V call is TRBV12-3 or TRBV12-4, the J call TRBJ2-5; D is undetermined. The CDR3 length is 15 residues.

The rearrangement links TRBV30 to TRBJ2-5; D is uncertain. The ends were cut back, 0 bases at V and 5 bases at J, with 10 bases in the middle. Germline CDR1 and CDR2: GTSNPN and SVGIG (reference sequence). This CDR3 is built from 13 residues. The CDR3 loop reads CAWSVQLWETQYF. The CDR3 DNA reads as TGTGCCTGGAGTGTACAGCTTTGGGAGACCCAGTACTTC.

This clonotype has just a few counts. A much larger clone sits a single nucleotide away, making a read error possible. The J gene is TRBJ2-1, the V gene TRBV7-2, with D tentatively TRBD1 or TRBD2 (7 bases each). CDR1 and CDR2 (germline): SGHTA, FQGNSA. The length of the CDR3 is 15 residues. The CDR3 loop reads CAGSSQGGGRNEQFF. CDR3 in DNA: TGTGCCGGCAGCTCGCAGGGGGGGGGCCGGAATGAGCAGTTCTTC.